This TCR beta chain was captured in a study of blood T cell repertoires in COVID-19. About the research overall: The United States, Italy and Spain were the sources of the acute and convalescent COVID-19 samples.

Per the study methods: Amplification from reference gene primers served as the basis for estimated nucleated cell counts. TCRdb's table, derived via immunoSEQ multiplex PCR, lists solely in-frame clones and lacks some. V and J calls and clone size are copied from that table; D and trimming were computed from the DNA. The repertoire holds roughly 360,000 clones, over 80% seen once, with approximately 5.4% in the top ten. Participants were aged 18 to 89 years from approximately 23 US areas. Membership in each cohort depended on participant-reported clinical history. This clone was seen only a few times. The material sequenced was PBMCs or T cells enriched from blood (not recorded which). This TCR was recovered from a woman in her fifties or sixties who had recovered from COVID-19.

Here the CDR3 reads CASSFPRPLNNSPLHF. The CDR3 coding sequence is TGTGCCAGCAGTTTCCCTAGACCCCTAAATAATTCACCCCTCCACTTT. This chain uses TRBV28 with TRBJ1-6, with D hard to call. The CDR3 consists of 16 residues. V gave up 3 bases and J gave up 5 bases, with 14 bases separating them. Germline V gene data show CDR1 as MDHEN and CDR2 as SYDVKM.